This passage covers 27 T cell receptor beta chains from one sample sequenced in a study of blood T cell repertoires in COVID-19 (TCRdb year 2020). The method behind the library was the immunoSEQ multiplex PCR assay. TCRdb re-hosts the immuneACCESS table, in-frame sequences only. Its copies lack some clones; in the studies checked, an unresolved V gene accounts for under half of them, and the cause for the rest is not known. The sample table records about 330,000 clones; under 90% of these occur just once. Less than 11% of the sample goes to the ten largest clones. The sample consisted of PBMCs or T cells enriched from blood (not recorded which). The receptors were gathered from a woman in her late teens or twenties who had recovered from COVID-19.

The chain is built from TRBV30 and TRBJ2-7; TRBD2 aligns across 7 bases. Trimming removed 2 bases from V and 4 bases from J; junction bases left unmatched: 2. Germline CDR1 is GTSNPN and CDR2 is SVGIG (reference sequence). This CDR3 contains 12 residues. The CDR3 DNA is TGTGCCTGGAGTCGAGCGGGGTACGAGCAGTACTTC. Protein sequence: CAWSRAGYEQYF.

The chain is built from TRBV3-1 (or the pseudogene TRBV3-2) and TRBJ2-7, with TRBD1 identical over 11 bases. The germline gives CDR1 LGHDT, CDR2 YNNKEL (reference sequence). This CDR3 has 16 amino acids. J gave up 6 bases and V 2 bases, and 9 bases lay outside the gene matches. This CDR3 reads CASSQKFPGQGGEQYF. DNA for the CDR3: TGTGCCAGCAGCCAAAAGTTCCCGGGACAGGGGGGCGAGCAGTACTTC.

The chain is built from TRBV18 and TRBJ1-3; D is perhaps TRBD1 (5 bases). Germline V CDR1 and CDR2: KGHSH, LQKENI. The ends were cut back, 2 bases at V and 0 bases at J, with 11 bases in the middle. The CDR3 length is 16 residues. In DNA, the CDR3 is TGTGCCAGCTCACCATTAGGGGCCAGCTCTGGAAACACCATATATTTT. It encodes CASSPLGASSGNTIYF.

This clone showed up just once. The chain has TRBV19 and TRBJ1-5; D possibly corresponds to TRBD1 (6 bases). The CDR3 spans 16 residues. Looked up from germline, CDR1 is LNHDA and CDR2 is SQIVND (reference sequence). V lost 1 base to trimming and J lost 2 bases, with 12 bases between them. In DNA form, the CDR3 reads TGTGCCAGTAGTATAGTAGGGGGGGCGGGCAATCAGCCCCAGCATTTT. Protein product: CASSIVGGAGNQPQHF.

This chain connects TRBV7-9 to TRBJ1-4, with TRBD1 matching 8 bases. The junction had 10 bases not matched to a gene; V was cut back by 5 bases and J by 5 bases. The germline CDR1 and CDR2 sequences are SEHNR and FQNEAQ (reference sequence). This CDR3 comprises 16 residues. The CDR3 loop reads CASSQHRDRLNEKLFF. Here the CDR3 DNA reads TGTGCCAGCAGCCAGCACCGGGACAGGCTAAATGAAAAACTGTTTTTT.

This rearrangement joins TRBV5-8 to TRBJ2-5; D is possibly TRBD1 (6 bases). The V end was cut by 4 bases, the J end by 2 bases, with 15 bases between. There are 15 residues in the CDR3. From germline, CDR1 is SGHTS and CDR2 YDEGEE. CDR3 protein: CASSKMDSKQETQYF. The CDR3 DNA is TGTGCCAGCAGCAAAATGGACAGCAAACAAGAGACCCAGTACTTC.

V gene TRBV19 combines with J gene TRBJ2-5; 7 nucleotides line up with TRBD1. Trimming removed 4 bases from V and 7 bases from J; junction bases left unmatched: 12. From germline, CDR1 is LNHDA and CDR2 SQIVND (reference sequence). The CDR3 is made up of 15 amino acids. The CDR3 protein is CASSTGDSRRGTQYF. As DNA, the CDR3 is TGTGCCAGTAGTACCGGGGACAGTCGCCGAGGGACCCAGTACTTC.

This clone turned up a few times. The rearrangement joins TRBV11-2 to TRBJ2-2; D remains ambiguous. CDR1 SGHAT and CDR2 FQNNGV come from the germline V gene. The CDR3 is made up of 14 amino acids. The V end lost 5 bases, the J end lost 3 bases, and 10 bases lay between the germline ends. The CDR3 sequence: CASSALTYTGELFF. Written as DNA, the CDR3 is TGTGCCAGCAGCGCCCTAACGTACACCGGGGAGCTGTTTTTT. The whole variable domain, remainder taken from reference TRBV11-2 and TRBJ2-2, is EAGVAQSPRYKIIEKRQSVAFWCNPISGHATLYWYQQILGQGPKLLIQFQNNGVVDDSQLPKDRFSAERLKGVDSTLKIQPAKLEDSAVYLCASSALTYTGELFFGEGSRLTVL.

The chain combines TRBV6-4 with TRBJ1-5; a possible D gene is TRBD1 (5 bases). Per the germline V gene, CDR1 is MRHNA and CDR2 is SNTAGT. The V end was cut by 5 bases, the J end by 9 bases, with 17 bases between. This CDR3 region has 14 residues. CDR3 in DNA: TGTGCCAGCAGTTTTGACCGCGGCACAGGGCCCCAGCATTTT. Amino acids: CASSFDRGTGPQHF.

The chain combines TRBV12-3 or TRBV12-4 with TRBJ2-5; 9 bases fit TRBD1. After removal of 4 bases from V and 10 bases from J, the junction contained 4 bases not matched to a gene. This CDR3 has 12 amino acids. Here the CDR3 reads CASSSQTGGQYF. CDR3 coding DNA: TGTGCCAGCAGTTCACAGACAGGGGGCCAGTACTTC.

The chain carries TRBV29-1 and TRBJ1-1; D is uncertain. Trimming took 8 bases from V and 0 from J, leaving 10 bases between them. Germline-derived CDR1 and CDR2 are SQVTM and ANQGSEA. This CDR3 contains 12 residues. The CDR3 is CSPMAMNTEAFF. In DNA, the CDR3 is TGCAGCCCCATGGCCATGAACACTGAAGCTTTCTTT.

The chain joins TRBV30 to TRBJ1-5; the match to TRBD1 covers 7 bases. The CDR3 loop spans 13 amino acids. J lost 3 bases, V lost 5 bases, and 4 bases had no gene match. Germline CDR1 and CDR2: GTSNPN and SVGIG (reference sequence). As DNA, the CDR3 is TGTGCCTGGTCGGGACAGTCCAATCAGCCCCAGCATTTT. Its protein product is CAWSGQSNQPQHF.

The V gene is TRBV27, the J gene TRBJ2-1, with a weak D call TRBD2 (6 bases). The CDR3 runs 15 residues. Germline V CDR1 and CDR2: MNHEY, SMNVEV (reference sequence). V was pared by 1 base and J by 9 bases, with 16 bases between. CDR3 loop: CASSLWPGQEGEQFF. The CDR3 nucleotides are TGTGCCAGCAGTTTATGGCCGGGGCAGGAGGGTGAGCAGTTCTTC.

This rearrangement joins TRBV4-2 to TRBJ2-2, with TRBD2 matching over 12 bases. In germline, CDR1 is LGHNA, CDR2 YNFKEQ. Trimming removed 0 bases from V and 2 bases from J; junction bases left unmatched: 4. There are 18 residues in the CDR3. This CDR3 reads CASSQEAGLAGNTGELFF. In DNA form, the CDR3 reads TGTGCCAGCAGCCAAGAGGCGGGACTAGCGGGCAACACCGGGGAGCTGTTTTTT.

The chain uses TRBV25-1 and TRBJ1-1; unclear D gene. The V and J ends lost 1 base and 6 bases respectively, with 15 bases between them. Germline-derived CDR1 and CDR2 are MGHDK and SYGVNS. This CDR3 region has 15 residues. The CDR3 here is CASSESSGLIPEAFF. In DNA, the CDR3 is TGTGCCAGCAGTGAATCTTCTGGACTTATTCCTGAAGCTTTCTTT.

The chain links TRBV27 to TRBJ2-1; 14 bases line up with TRBD2. V lost 7 bases to trimming and J lost 6 bases; unmatched junction nucleotides: 5. The CDR3 has 15 amino acids. From germline, CDR1 is MNHEY and CDR2 SMNVEV (reference sequence). CDR3 sequence: CASMIGTSGSNEQFF. The CDR3, as DNA: TGTGCCAGCATGATCGGGACTAGCGGGAGCAATGAGCAGTTCTTC.

The V gene is TRBV9, the J gene TRBJ2-1; TRBD2 agrees at 12 bases. The length of the CDR3 is 19 residues. CDR1 SGDLS and CDR2 YYNGEE come from the germline V gene. V was clipped by 4 bases and J by 3 bases; unmatched bases: 14. This CDR3 reads CASSPPLGTSGGIYNEQFF. The CDR3 DNA sequence: TGTGCCAGCAGCCCCCCCCTAGGTACTAGCGGGGGGATCTACAATGAGCAGTTCTTC.

This clone was seen more than once but under ten times. The chain has TRBV7-9 and TRBJ2-3, with D possibly being TRBD2 (5 bases). The CDR3 consists of 13 residues. Germline CDR1 is SEHNR and CDR2 is FQNEAQ (reference sequence). The V and J ends lost 1 base and 3 bases respectively, with 5 bases between them. CDR3 nucleotide sequence: TGTGCCAGCAGCTTAGGAGGGACAGATACGCAGTATTTT. This sequence encodes CASSLGGTDTQYF.

This rearrangement joins TRBV13 to TRBJ1-2; TRBD1 matches at 7 bases. The germline V gene has CDR1 PRHDT and CDR2 FYEKMQ (reference sequence). V was clipped by 0 bases and J by 4 bases; unmatched bases: 2. The CDR3 has 14 residues. In DNA, the CDR3 is TGTGCCAGCAGCTTAGGAGGGGACAGCTATGGCTACACCTTC. It encodes CASSLGGDSYGYTF. Variable domain in full (rest from reference TRBV13 and TRBJ1-2): AAGVIQSPRHLIKEKRETATLKCYPIPRHDTVYWYQQGPGQDPQFLISFYEKMQSDKGSIPDRFSAQQFSDYHSELNMSSLELGDSALYFCASSLGGDSYGYTFGSGTRLTVV.

The genes are TRBV12-3 or TRBV12-4 and TRBJ1-3; maybe TRBD1 (5 bases). The CDR3 extends over 12 amino acids. The V gene lost 1 base and the J gene lost 7 bases, with 5 bases spanning the gap. In DNA, the CDR3 is TGTGCCAGCAGTTTAGGGGGCAACACCATATATTTT. Its protein product is CASSLGGNTIYF.

The rearrangement joins TRBV28 to TRBJ1-5; no clear D. There are 15 residues in the CDR3. V dropped 7 bases and J dropped 4 bases, with 17 bases sitting between them. Looked up from germline, CDR1 is MDHEN and CDR2 is SYDVKM. The CDR3 here is CASIYALSENQPQHF. As DNA, the CDR3 is TGTGCCAGCATTTATGCGCTTTCTGAAAATCAGCCCCAGCATTTT.

The chain carries TRBV29-1 and TRBJ2-7; TRBD1 matches at 8 bases. The J segment lost 0 bases and the V segment lost 7 bases, leaving 2 bases of the junction unmatched. CDR1 is SQVTM and CDR2 is ANQGSEA in the germline V gene. This CDR3 comprises 12 residues. CDR3 sequence (DNA): TGCAGCGCAGGGGGCGGCTCCTACGAGCAGTACTTC. This gives the protein CSAGGGSYEQYF.

This clone was counted many times. The rearrangement uses TRBV28 and TRBJ1-1; 7 nucleotides match TRBD1. CDR3 size: 16 residues. Germline CDR1 reads MDHEN; CDR2 reads SYDVKM. V lost 1 base and J lost 1; bases outside the gene matches: 6. The CDR3 protein is CASSLSTGLGNTEAFF. CDR3 DNA: TGTGCCAGCAGTTTATCGACAGGGTTGGGGAACACTGAAGCTTTCTTT.

V gene TRBV2 combines with J gene TRBJ1-1; D is unclear. CDR1 is SNHLY, CDR2 FYNNEI, per germline. CDR3 size: 14 residues. The V end was cut by 1 base, the J end by 0 bases, with 6 bases between. CDR3 DNA: TGTGCCAGCAGTGAAGAACAGCTGAACACTGAAGCTTTCTTT. Encoded protein: CASSEEQLNTEAFF.

The CDR3 sequence: CASSLGTSGRAASGELFF. Written as DNA, the CDR3 is TGTGCCAGCAGCCTAGGGACTAGCGGGAGGGCCGCCTCCGGGGAGCTGTTTTTT. The genes are TRBV3-1 (or the pseudogene TRBV3-2) and TRBJ2-2; 16 nucleotides agree with TRBD2. The trim removed 4 bases at V and 6 bases at J, leaving 8 bases unmatched. Germline CDR1 reads LGHDT; CDR2 reads YNNKEL (reference sequence). This CDR3 region has 18 residues.

This clone came up once. The gene calls are TRBV5-1 and TRBJ2-2, with 10 bases fitting TRBD2. V was clipped by 0 bases and J by 5 bases; unmatched bases: 4. The CDR3 runs 16 residues. Germline V CDR1 and CDR2: SGHRS, YFSETQ. The CDR3 loop is CASSLEGLAATGELFF. The DNA of the CDR3 is TGCGCCAGCAGCTTGGAAGGACTAGCGGCGACCGGGGAGCTGTTTTTT.

The CDR3 DNA reads TGTGCCAGCAGCCAAGATTCGGGAATTCAGTACTTC. Translation: CASSQDSGIQYF. The rearrangement links TRBV3-1 (or the pseudogene TRBV3-2) to TRBJ2-4; perhaps TRBD2 as D (5 bases). Germline loops: CDR1 LGHDT, CDR2 YNNKEL (reference sequence). V was trimmed by 0 bases and J by 10 bases, leaving 7 bases between them. The CDR3 consists of 12 residues.